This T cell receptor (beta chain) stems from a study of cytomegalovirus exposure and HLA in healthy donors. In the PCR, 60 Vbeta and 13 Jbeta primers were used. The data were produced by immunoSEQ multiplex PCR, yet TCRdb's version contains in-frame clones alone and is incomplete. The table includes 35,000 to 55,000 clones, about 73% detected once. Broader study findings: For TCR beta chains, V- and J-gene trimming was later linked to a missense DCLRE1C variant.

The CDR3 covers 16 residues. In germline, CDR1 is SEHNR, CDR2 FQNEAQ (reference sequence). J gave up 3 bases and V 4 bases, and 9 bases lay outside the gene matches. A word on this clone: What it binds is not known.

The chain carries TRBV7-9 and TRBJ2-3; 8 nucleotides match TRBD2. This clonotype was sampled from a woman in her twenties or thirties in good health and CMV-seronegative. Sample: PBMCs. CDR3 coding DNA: TGTGCCAGCAGCTCAGGGAGCGGGAGTTTTACAGATACGCAGTATTTT. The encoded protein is CASSSGSGSFTDTQYF.